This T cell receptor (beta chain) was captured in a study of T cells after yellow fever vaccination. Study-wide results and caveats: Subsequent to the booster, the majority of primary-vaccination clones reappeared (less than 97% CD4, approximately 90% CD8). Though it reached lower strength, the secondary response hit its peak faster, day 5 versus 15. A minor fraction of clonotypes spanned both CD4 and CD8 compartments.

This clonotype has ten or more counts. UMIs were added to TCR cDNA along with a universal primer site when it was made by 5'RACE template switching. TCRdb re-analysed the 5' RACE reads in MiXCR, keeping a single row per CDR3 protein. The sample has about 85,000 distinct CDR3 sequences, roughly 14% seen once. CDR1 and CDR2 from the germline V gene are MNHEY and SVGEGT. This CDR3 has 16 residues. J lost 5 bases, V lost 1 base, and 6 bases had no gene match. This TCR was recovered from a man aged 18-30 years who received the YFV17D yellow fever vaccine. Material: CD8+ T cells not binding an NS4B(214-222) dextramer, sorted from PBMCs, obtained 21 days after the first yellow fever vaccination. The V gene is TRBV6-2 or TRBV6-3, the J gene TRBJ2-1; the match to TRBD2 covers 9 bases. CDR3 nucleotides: TGTGCCAGCAGTTACTTAGGCGGGGGGGTAAACAATGAGCAGTTCTTC. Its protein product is CASSYLGGGVNNEQFF.